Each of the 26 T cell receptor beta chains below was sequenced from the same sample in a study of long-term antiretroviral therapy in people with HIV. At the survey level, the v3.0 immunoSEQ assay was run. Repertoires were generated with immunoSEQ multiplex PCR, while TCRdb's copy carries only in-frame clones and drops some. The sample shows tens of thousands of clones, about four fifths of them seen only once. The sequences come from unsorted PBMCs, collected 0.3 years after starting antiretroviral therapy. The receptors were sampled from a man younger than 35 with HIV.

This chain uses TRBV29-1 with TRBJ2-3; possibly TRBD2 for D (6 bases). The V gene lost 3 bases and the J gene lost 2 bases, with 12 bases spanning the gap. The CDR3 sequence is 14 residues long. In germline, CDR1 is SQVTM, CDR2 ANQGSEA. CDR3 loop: CSVDLGDSTDTQYF. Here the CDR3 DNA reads TGCAGCGTTGATTTAGGGGACTCCACAGATACGCAGTATTTT.

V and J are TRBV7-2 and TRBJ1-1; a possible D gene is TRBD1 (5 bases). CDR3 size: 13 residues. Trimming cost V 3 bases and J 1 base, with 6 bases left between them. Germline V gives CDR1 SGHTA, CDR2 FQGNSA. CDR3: CASSLDKNTEAFF. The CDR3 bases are TGTGCCAGCAGCTTGGACAAGAACACTGAAGCTTTCTTT.

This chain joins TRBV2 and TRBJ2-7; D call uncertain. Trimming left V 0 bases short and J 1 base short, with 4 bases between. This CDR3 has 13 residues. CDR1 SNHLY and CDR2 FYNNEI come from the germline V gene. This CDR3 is CASSEAQSYEQYF. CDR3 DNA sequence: TGTGCCAGCAGTGAAGCGCAGTCCTACGAGCAGTACTTC. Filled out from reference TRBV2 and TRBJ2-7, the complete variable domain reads EPEVTQTPSHQVTQMGQEVILRCVPISNHLYFYWYRQILGQKVEFLVSFYNNEISEKSEIFDDQFSVERPDGSNFTLKIRSTKLEDSAMYFCASSEAQSYEQYFGPGTRLTVT.

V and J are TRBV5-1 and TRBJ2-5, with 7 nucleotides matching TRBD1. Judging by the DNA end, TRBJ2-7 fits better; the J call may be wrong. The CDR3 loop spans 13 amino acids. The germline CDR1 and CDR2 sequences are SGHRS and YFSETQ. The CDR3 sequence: CASSLQGTDEQYF. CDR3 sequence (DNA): TGCGCCAGCAGCTTACAGGGGACCGACGAGCAGTACTTC.

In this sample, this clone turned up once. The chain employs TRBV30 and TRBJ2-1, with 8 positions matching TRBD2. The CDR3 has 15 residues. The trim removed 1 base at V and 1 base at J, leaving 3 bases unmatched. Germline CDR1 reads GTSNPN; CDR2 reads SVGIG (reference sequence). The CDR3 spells CAWSAGLVSYNEQFF. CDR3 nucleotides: TGTGCCTGGAGTGCGGGACTAGTATCCTACAATGAGCAGTTCTTC.

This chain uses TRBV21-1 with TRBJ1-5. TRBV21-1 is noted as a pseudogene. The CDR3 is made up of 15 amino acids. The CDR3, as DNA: TGTGCCAGCAGCAAAGGTAGTCATAGCAATCAGCCCCAGCATTTT. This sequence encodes CASSKGSHSNQPQHF.

The CDR3 protein is CASSHDPGQGNQPQHF. In DNA, the CDR3 is TGTGCCAGCAGCCATGACCCTGGCCAGGGGAATCAGCCCCAGCATTTT. The chain recombines TRBV4-2 with TRBJ1-5; a possible D gene is TRBD1 (6 bases). CDR3 length equals 16 residues. Per germline, CDR1 LGHNA and CDR2 YNFKEQ. The V gene lost 3 bases and the J gene lost 4 bases, with 16 bases spanning the gap.

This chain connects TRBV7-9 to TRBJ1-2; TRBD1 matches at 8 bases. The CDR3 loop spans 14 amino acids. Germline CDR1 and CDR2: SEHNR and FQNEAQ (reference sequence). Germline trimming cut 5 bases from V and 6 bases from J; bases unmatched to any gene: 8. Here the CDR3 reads CASSHPDRDHGYTF. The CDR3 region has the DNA TGTGCCAGCAGCCACCCGGACAGGGACCATGGCTACACCTTC.

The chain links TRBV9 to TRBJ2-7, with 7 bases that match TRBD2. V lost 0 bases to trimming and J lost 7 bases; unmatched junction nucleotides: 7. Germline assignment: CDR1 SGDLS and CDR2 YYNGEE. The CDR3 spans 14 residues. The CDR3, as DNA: TGTGCCAGCAGCGTAGCTAGCGGCACTTTTGAGCAGTACTTC. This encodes CASSVASGTFEQYF.

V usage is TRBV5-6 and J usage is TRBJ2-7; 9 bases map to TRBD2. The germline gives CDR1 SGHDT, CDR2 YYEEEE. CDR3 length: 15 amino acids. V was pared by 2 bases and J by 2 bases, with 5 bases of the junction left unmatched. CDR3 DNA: TGTGCCAGCAGCTTCTCCGCGGGAGGGCCCTACGAGCAGTACTTC. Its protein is CASSFSAGGPYEQYF.

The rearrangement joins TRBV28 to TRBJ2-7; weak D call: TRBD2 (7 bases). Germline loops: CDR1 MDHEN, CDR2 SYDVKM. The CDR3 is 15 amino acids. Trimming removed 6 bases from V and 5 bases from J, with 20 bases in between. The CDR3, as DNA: TGTGCCAGCAGCCTAGGGGGGGTCTCCTTCCACGAGCAGTACTTC. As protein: CASSLGGVSFHEQYF.

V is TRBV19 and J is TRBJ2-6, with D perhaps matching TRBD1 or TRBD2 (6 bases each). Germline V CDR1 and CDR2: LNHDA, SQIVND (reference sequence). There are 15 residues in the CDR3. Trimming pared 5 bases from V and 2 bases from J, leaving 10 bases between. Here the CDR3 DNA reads TGTGCCAGTAGTCTAAGGGGGGCTGGGGCCAACGTCCTGACTTTC. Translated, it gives CASSLRGAGANVLTF. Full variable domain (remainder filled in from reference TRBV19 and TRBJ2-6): DGGITQSPKYLFRKEGQNVTLSCEQNLNHDAMYWYRQDPGQGLRLIYYSQIVNDFQKGDIAEGYSVSREKKESFPLTVTSAQKNPTAFYLCASSLRGAGANVLTFGAGSRLTVL.

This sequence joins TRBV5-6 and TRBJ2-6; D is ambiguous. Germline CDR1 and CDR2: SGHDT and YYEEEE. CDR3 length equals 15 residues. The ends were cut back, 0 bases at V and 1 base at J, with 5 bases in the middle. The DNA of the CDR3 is TGTGCCAGCAGCTTGGTTCAATCTGGGGCCAACGTCCTGACTTTC. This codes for CASSLVQSGANVLTF.

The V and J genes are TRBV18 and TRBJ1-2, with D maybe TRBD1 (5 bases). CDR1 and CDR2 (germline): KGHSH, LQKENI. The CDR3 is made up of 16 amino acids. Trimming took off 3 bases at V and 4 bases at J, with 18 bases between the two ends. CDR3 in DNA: TGTGCCAGCTCACCGAGGGAACTACGGGACGGCTATGGCTACACCTTC. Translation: CASSPRELRDGYGYTF.

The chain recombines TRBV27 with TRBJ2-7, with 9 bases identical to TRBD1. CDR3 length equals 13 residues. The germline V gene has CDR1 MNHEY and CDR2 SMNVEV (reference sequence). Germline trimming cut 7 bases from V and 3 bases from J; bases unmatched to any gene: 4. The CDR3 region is CASIETGGYEQYF. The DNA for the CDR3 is TGTGCCAGCATTGAGACAGGGGGCTACGAGCAGTACTTC.

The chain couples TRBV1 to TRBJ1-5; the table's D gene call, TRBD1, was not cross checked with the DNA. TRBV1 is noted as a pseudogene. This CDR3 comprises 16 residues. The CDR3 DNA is TGCACCAGCAGCCAAGAACGACAGGGGTTGGCTCAGCCCCAGCATTTT. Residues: CTSSQERQGLAQPQHF.

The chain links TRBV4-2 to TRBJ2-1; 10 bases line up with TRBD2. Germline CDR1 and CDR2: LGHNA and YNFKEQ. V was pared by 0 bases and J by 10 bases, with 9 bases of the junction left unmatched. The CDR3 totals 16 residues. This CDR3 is CASSQEPIAGGGEQFF. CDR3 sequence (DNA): TGTGCCAGCAGCCAAGAACCAATAGCGGGGGGCGGGGAGCAGTTCTTC.

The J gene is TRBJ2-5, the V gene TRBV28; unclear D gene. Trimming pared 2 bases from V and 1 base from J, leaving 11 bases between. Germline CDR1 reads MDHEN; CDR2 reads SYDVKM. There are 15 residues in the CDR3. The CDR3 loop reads CASSLETVGQETQYF. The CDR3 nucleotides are TGTGCCAGCAGTTTAGAGACTGTGGGCCAAGAGACCCAGTACTTC. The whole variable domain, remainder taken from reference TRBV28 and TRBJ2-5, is DVKVTQSSRYLVKRTGEKVFLECVQDMDHENMFWYRQDPGLGLRLIYFSYDVKMKEKGDIPEGYSVSREKKERFSLILESASTNQTSMYLCASSLETVGQETQYFGPGTRLLVL.

The DNA of the CDR3 is TGTGCCAGCAGCTTAGGTCTGAATTACGAGCAGTACTTC. This gives the protein CASSLGLNYEQYF. The chain carries TRBV7-3 and TRBJ2-7, with D unclear. V gave up 2 bases and J gave up 4 bases, with 9 bases separating them. The CDR3 has 13 residues. CDR1 SGHTA and CDR2 FQGTGA come from the germline V gene.

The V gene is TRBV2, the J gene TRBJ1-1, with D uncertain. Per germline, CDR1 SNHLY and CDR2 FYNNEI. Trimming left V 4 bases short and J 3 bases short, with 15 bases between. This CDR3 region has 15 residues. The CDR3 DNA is TGTGCCAGCAGTGGCCCATCCATCCTAGACACTGAAGCTTTCTTT. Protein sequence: CASSGPSILDTEAFF.

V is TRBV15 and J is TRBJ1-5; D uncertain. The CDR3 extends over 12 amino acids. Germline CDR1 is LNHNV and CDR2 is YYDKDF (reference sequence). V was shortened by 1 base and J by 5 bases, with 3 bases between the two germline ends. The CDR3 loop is CATSRVDQPQHF. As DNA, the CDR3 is TGTGCCACCAGCAGAGTGGATCAGCCCCAGCATTTT. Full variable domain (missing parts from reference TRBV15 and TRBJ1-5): DAMVIQNPRYQVTQFGKPVTLSCSQTLNHNVMYWYQQKSSQAPKLLFHYYDKDFNNEADTPDNFQSRRPNTSFCFLDIRSPGLGDTAMYLCATSRVDQPQHFGDGTRLSIL.

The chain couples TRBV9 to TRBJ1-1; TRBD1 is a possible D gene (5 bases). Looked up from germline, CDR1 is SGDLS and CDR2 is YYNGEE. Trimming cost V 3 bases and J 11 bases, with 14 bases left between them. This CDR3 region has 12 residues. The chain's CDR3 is CASSAPGPRAFF. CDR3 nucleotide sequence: TGTGCCAGCAGCGCGCCGGGGCCGAGGGCTTTCTTT.

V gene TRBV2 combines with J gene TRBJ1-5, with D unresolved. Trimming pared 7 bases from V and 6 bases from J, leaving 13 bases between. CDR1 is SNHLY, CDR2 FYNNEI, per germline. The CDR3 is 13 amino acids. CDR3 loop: CASNAAYRQPQHF. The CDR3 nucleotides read TGTGCCAGCAATGCCGCATACCGTCAGCCCCAGCATTTT.

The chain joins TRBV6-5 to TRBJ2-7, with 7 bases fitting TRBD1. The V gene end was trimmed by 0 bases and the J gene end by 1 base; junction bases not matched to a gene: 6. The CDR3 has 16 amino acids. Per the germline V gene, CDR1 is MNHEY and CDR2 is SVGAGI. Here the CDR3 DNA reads TGTGCCAGCAGTTACTCTGGGACAGCGGCTTCCTACGAGCAGTACTTC. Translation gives CASSYSGTAASYEQYF.

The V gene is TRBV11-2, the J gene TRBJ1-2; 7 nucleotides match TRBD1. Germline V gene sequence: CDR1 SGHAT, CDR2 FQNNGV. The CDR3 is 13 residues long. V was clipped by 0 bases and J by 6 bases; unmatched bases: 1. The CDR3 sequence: CASSLDRGDGYTF. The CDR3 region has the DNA TGTGCCAGCAGCTTAGACAGGGGGGATGGCTACACCTTC.

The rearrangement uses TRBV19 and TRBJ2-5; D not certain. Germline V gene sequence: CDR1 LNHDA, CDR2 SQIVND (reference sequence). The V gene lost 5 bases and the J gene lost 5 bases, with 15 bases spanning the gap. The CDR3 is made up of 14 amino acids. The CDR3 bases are TGTGCCAGTAGTGATAGGGCTTACACGGAGACCCAGTACTTC. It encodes CASSDRAYTETQYF.